This T cell receptor (beta chain) was recorded in a study of T cells in Graves' hyperthyroidism and ophthalmopathy. Newly diagnosed patients aged 18 to 65 had hyperthyroidism of under 2 months' duration. Per germline, CDR1 DFQATT and CDR2 SNEGSKA (reference sequence). This CDR3 region has 15 residues. Regarding this clonotype: This may arise from a read error, as a much more abundant clone is one base away.

Amplification targeted TCR beta CDR3 regions from RNA transcripts. TCR CDR3 underwent first-round RT-PCR with the HTBI primer set. From the multiplex PCR reads, TCRdb called clonotypes with MiXCR, one entry per CDR3 protein. The repertoire holds some 560,000 distinct CDR3 sequences, with 15% to 18% as singletons. The receptor was derived from a woman aged 25 to 39 with Graves' hyperthyroidism. This chain connects TRBV20-1 to TRBJ2-7, with 9 positions matching TRBD2. The DNA end favors TRBJ2-1, so the J call may be wrong. Sequencing used blood. Here the CDR3 reads CSASNVAGAGYEQFF. CDR3 nucleotides: TGCAGTGCTTCAAATGTAGCGGGAGCAGGATACGAGCAGTTCTTC.